This TCR beta chain stems from a study of Ad26.COV2.S vaccination and SARS-CoV-2 variants. Study-level background: Intramuscularly, Ad26.COV2.S was given either once or twice, 56 days apart.

Study outcomes and limitations: Spike-specific responses of CD8+ and CD4+ T cells were reported to display substantial breadth after vaccination.

Produced via immunoSEQ multiplex PCR; TCRdb's table is partial and in-frame only. The sample yields a few hundred thousand clones, approximately 83% seen once. Trimming stripped 2 bases from V and 4 bases from J, with 14 bases between. Germline V gene sequence: CDR1 MNHEY, CDR2 SVGEGT. The CDR3 is 15 residues long. With respect to this clone: The antigen is unknown.

Treatment meaning: about 20 received Ad26.COV2.S at low or high dose, single or two shots; about 5 received placebo; per-sample allocation not given. The study sampled participants on day 63 after the first vaccine or placebo injection. This adult donor, from Boston, was 18-55 years old. The sequence was collected from a person between 18 and 65 years old who received the Ad26.COV2.S COVID-19 vaccine or a placebo. The chain joins TRBV6-2 or TRBV6-3 to TRBJ1-2; D not certain. The sequencing used peripheral blood, collected in a trial of Ad26.COV2.S vaccine versus placebo. CDR3 in amino acids: CASSYRSADFYGYTF. CDR3 bases: TGTGCCAGCAGTTACCGATCGGCAGATTTCTATGGCTACACCTTC.